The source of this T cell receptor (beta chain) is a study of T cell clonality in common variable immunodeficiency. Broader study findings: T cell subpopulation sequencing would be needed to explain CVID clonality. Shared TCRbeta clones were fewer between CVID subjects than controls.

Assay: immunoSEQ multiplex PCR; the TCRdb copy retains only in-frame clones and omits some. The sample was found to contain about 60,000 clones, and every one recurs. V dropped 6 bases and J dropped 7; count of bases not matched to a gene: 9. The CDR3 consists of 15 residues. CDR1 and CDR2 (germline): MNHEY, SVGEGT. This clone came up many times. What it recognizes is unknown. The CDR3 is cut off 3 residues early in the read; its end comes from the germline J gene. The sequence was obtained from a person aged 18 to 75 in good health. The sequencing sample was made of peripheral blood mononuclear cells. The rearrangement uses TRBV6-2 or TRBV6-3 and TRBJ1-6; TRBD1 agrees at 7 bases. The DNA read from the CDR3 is TGTGCCAGCAGCTACGACAGGGTTGGCAATTCACCC. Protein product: CASSYDRVGNSP. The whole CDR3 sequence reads CASSYDRVGNSPLHF.